These 6 T cell receptor beta chains were sequenced from one sample in a study of blood T cell repertoires in COVID-19. Method: immunoSEQ multiplex PCR; TCRdb's copy keeps in-frame clones and lacks some. The sample has tens of thousands of clones, 65% to 85% seen once. The specimen was peripheral blood. These receptors came from a man of 80 years or more with active or convalescent COVID-19.

J is TRBJ2-2 and V is TRBV7-9; D is undetermined. The germline V gene encodes CDR1 SEHNR and CDR2 FQNEAQ (reference sequence). The CDR3 loop spans 15 amino acids. Trimming left V 1 base short and J 5 bases short, with 11 bases between. The CDR3 loop reads CASSLGASQTGELFF. CDR3 nucleotide sequence: TGTGCCAGCAGCTTAGGAGCGAGCCAAACCGGGGAGCTGTTTTTT.

The rearrangement links TRBV5-5 to TRBJ2-3; D gene ambiguous. Trimming left V 1 base short and J 2 bases short, with 5 bases between. Germline CDR1 reads SGHKS; CDR2 reads YYEKEE (reference sequence). CDR3 length equals 13 residues. The CDR3 DNA is TGTGCCAGCAGCTTGACAGCCACAGATACGCAGTATTTT. It yields the protein CASSLTATDTQYF.

The gene calls are TRBV15 and TRBJ2-3; 12 bases fit TRBD2. Germline assignment: CDR1 LNHNV and CDR2 YYDKDF (reference sequence). The CDR3 totals 18 residues. V shed 0 bases and J 2 bases; nucleotides not matched to a gene: 6. The CDR3 sequence: CATSRDLASGGDTDTQYF. The CDR3 nucleotides read TGTGCCACCAGCAGAGATCTTGCTAGCGGGGGGGACACAGATACGCAGTATTTT.

The chain uses TRBV6-1 and TRBJ2-3, with D perhaps matching TRBD1 (5 bases). The CDR3 loop spans 14 amino acids. V lost 3 bases and J lost 3, with 10 bases in between. The germline CDR1 and CDR2 sequences are MNHNS and SASEGT. The CDR3 DNA follows: TGTGCCAGCAGTGAGGTCAGGGAAACAGATACGCAGTATTTT. Residues: CASSEVRETDTQYF.

The sample holds one count of this clone. The chain combines TRBV28 with TRBJ1-4; 7 nucleotides agree with TRBD1. Germline V gives CDR1 MDHEN, CDR2 SYDVKM. The CDR3 length is 15 residues. The V and J ends lost 7 bases and 7 bases, in that order; junction bases with no gene match: 12. This CDR3 is CASTGQRGLGEKLFF. The CDR3 nucleotides are TGTGCCAGCACCGGCCAAAGGGGGCTGGGTGAAAAACTGTTTTTT.

Points on this clone: At one end the junction does not follow the germline gene, possibly because of a read error. The sample holds other DNA sequences that translate to the same CDR3. The chain recombines TRBV6-5 with TRBJ1-1; 7 positions agree with TRBD1. Germline CDR1 MNHEY, CDR2 SVGAGI. This CDR3 is built from 14 residues. Here the CDR3 reads CASSYSLGQLEAFF. CDR3 nucleotides: TGCGCCAGCAGTTACTCCCTGGGACAGCTTGAAGCTTTCTTT.